These T cell receptor beta chains were read from a single sample in a study of T cells in localized non-small cell lung cancer. Data came from immunoSEQ multiplex PCR; TCRdb stores just in-frame clones and leaves some out. The sample gives 30,000 to 35,000 clones, around nine tenths of which show up once; less than 3% is in the top ten. The sequencing here drew on peripheral blood, taken before any cancer treatment. All receptors come from a female donor of 60 years or more with stage I lung adenocarcinoma. The CDR3 runs from the conserved cysteine through the conserved F or W. A D gene is named only where the DNA matches it firmly. Expanded clones get a size class; other rows say once, few or many, or leave the size out.

d_gene: TRBD2; v_gene: TRBV4-3; abundance: NA; j_gene: TRBJ2-7; CDR3aa: CASSQGPGTSVYEQYF
d_gene: NA; v_gene: TRBV19; abundance: NA; j_gene: TRBJ1-2; CDR3aa: CASSVDRNYGYTF
d_gene: NA; v_gene: TRBV4-3; abundance: NA; j_gene: TRBJ1-4; CDR3aa: CASSQDYATNEKLFF
d_gene: TRBD2; v_gene: TRBV4-3; abundance: NA; j_gene: TRBJ2-5; CDR3aa: CASSQSWTSDQETQYF
d_gene: NA; v_gene: TRBV18; abundance: NA; j_gene: TRBJ1-4; CDR3aa: CASSPTITNEKLFF
d_gene: NA; v_gene: TRBV5-1; abundance: NA; j_gene: TRBJ2-1; CDR3aa: CASSLAGQQSNEQFF
d_gene: NA; v_gene: TRBV5-8; abundance: once; j_gene: TRBJ1-5; CDR3aa: CASSFRQGGQPQHF
d_gene: NA; v_gene: TRBV29-1; abundance: NA; j_gene: TRBJ1-2; CDR3aa: CSVVEGYGYTF
d_gene: NA; v_gene: TRBV5-1; abundance: NA; j_gene: TRBJ1-4; CDR3aa: CASSLLGNEKLFF
d_gene: NA; v_gene: TRBV28; abundance: NA; j_gene: TRBJ1-2; CDR3aa: CASSGSYGYTF
d_gene: NA; v_gene: TRBV5-5; abundance: once; j_gene: TRBJ2-1; CDR3aa: CASSFPQAGTPAYNEQFF
d_gene: NA; v_gene: TRBV10-1; abundance: NA; j_gene: TRBJ2-2; CDR3aa: CASSDQGSGELFF
d_gene: TRBD1; v_gene: TRBV5-1; abundance: NA; j_gene: TRBJ2-1; CDR3aa: CASSLQGREQFF
d_gene: TRBD1; v_gene: TRBV18; abundance: NA; j_gene: TRBJ1-1; CDR3aa: CASSRGQGRTEAFF
d_gene: NA; v_gene: TRBV30; abundance: NA; j_gene: TRBJ1-5; CDR3aa: CAWSPGTQPQHF
d_gene: NA; v_gene: TRBV18; abundance: NA; j_gene: TRBJ2-3; CDR3aa: CASSPGLRTDTQYF
d_gene: NA; v_gene: TRBV30; abundance: NA; j_gene: TRBJ2-2; CDR3aa: CAWSGRRPLF
d_gene: NA; v_gene: TRBV4-3; abundance: once; j_gene: TRBJ1-1; CDR3aa: CASSQDRWAYEAFF
d_gene: TRBD2; v_gene: TRBV18; abundance: NA; j_gene: TRBJ2-5; CDR3aa: CASSPQSSSGSPETQYF
d_gene: TRBD2; v_gene: TRBV5-1; abundance: NA; j_gene: TRBJ2-1; CDR3aa: CASSRGGGSSYNEQFF
d_gene: NA; v_gene: TRBV27; abundance: NA; j_gene: TRBJ2-2; CDR3aa: CASSLYNGADTGELFF
d_gene: NA; v_gene: TRBV27; abundance: NA; j_gene: TRBJ2-2; CDR3aa: CASMGWGTDTGELFF
d_gene: NA; v_gene: TRBV10-2; abundance: NA; j_gene: TRBJ2-1; CDR3aa: CASRETVYNEQFF
d_gene: TRBD1; v_gene: TRBV5-1; abundance: once; j_gene: TRBJ2-7; CDR3aa: CASSSGGQGPHEQYF
d_gene: NA; v_gene: TRBV6-1; abundance: NA; j_gene: TRBJ1-4; CDR3aa: CASSEPVTNEKLFF
d_gene: NA; v_gene: TRBV7-2; abundance: NA; j_gene: TRBJ2-7; CDR3aa: CASSLPYEQYF
d_gene: NA; v_gene: TRBV19; abundance: NA; j_gene: TRBJ2-1; CDR3aa: CASSPPGHRGSEQFF
d_gene: NA; v_gene: TRBV7-2; abundance: NA; j_gene: TRBJ2-1; CDR3aa: CASSLETAGNEQFF
d_gene: NA; v_gene: TRBV30; abundance: NA; j_gene: TRBJ2-1; CDR3aa: CAWSTGYNEQFF
d_gene: NA; v_gene: TRBV18; abundance: NA; j_gene: TRBJ1-2; CDR3aa: CASSPRGEFHGYTF
d_gene: NA; v_gene: TRBV27; abundance: NA; j_gene: TRBJ2-1; CDR3aa: CASRQTRVYRKDSSYNEQFF